A selection of T cell receptor beta chains follows, all from one sample in a study of control samples from healthy donors and cancer patients. This table comes from immunoSEQ multiplex PCR, and its TCRdb copy is limited to in-frame clones, with some not included. The table shows 110,000 or so clones, with 70% to 85% occurring only once. Specimen: blood. These receptors were collected from a man aged 18-30 years in good health. Each CDR3 is given with its conserved first and last residue. Not all rows give a size; the values are once, few, many and, for expanded clones, a class.

abundance: NA; j_gene: TRBJ2-3; v_gene: TRBV6-2/TRBV6-3; CDR3aa: CASSYSMDGASTDTQYF
abundance: NA; j_gene: TRBJ1-2; v_gene: TRBV9; CDR3aa: CASSVEVAGPGYTF
abundance: once; j_gene: TRBJ1-1; v_gene: TRBV30; CDR3aa: CAWIWSTEAFF
abundance: NA; j_gene: TRBJ2-3; v_gene: TRBV21-1; CDR3aa: CASSNEAGTGTLEGDTQYF
abundance: NA; j_gene: TRBJ2-1; v_gene: TRBV5-1; CDR3aa: CASSLGDYLDNEQFF
abundance: NA; j_gene: TRBJ1-3; v_gene: TRBV4-1; CDR3aa: CASSHAYFRGSNHHSGNTIYF
abundance: NA; j_gene: TRBJ1-2; v_gene: TRBV28; CDR3aa: CATSDSLYGYTF
abundance: NA; j_gene: TRBJ2-3; v_gene: TRBV19; CDR3aa: CASSIPRGDTQYF
abundance: NA; j_gene: TRBJ1-4; v_gene: TRBV27; CDR3aa: CASSADREPEKLFF
abundance: NA; j_gene: TRBJ1-6; v_gene: TRBV7-9; CDR3aa: CASSLNLTPLHF
abundance: NA; j_gene: TRBJ2-3; v_gene: TRBV2; CDR3aa: CASERLGPPLKLGTQYF
abundance: once; j_gene: TRBJ1-3; v_gene: TRBV29-1; CDR3aa: CSVEYREPFSGNTIYF
abundance: NA; j_gene: TRBJ2-3; v_gene: TRBV29-1; CDR3aa: CSVPGPNRDTQYF
abundance: NA; j_gene: TRBJ1-1; v_gene: TRBV20-1; CDR3aa: CSASTASEAFF
abundance: NA; j_gene: TRBJ1-1; v_gene: TRBV24-1; CDR3aa: CATSGGGPNTEAFF
abundance: NA; j_gene: TRBJ2-3; v_gene: TRBV19; CDR3aa: CASSSSRGSTDTQYF
abundance: NA; j_gene: TRBJ1-5; v_gene: TRBV6-1; CDR3aa: CASSAGQGRSIGQPQHF
abundance: NA; j_gene: TRBJ2-3; v_gene: TRBV7-9; CDR3aa: CASSLAQSTDTQYF
abundance: few; j_gene: TRBJ1-6; v_gene: TRBV29-1; CDR3aa: CSVEFGQGGLHF
abundance: NA; j_gene: TRBJ1-5; v_gene: TRBV28; CDR3aa: CASSPQGEKQPQHF
abundance: NA; j_gene: TRBJ2-5; v_gene: TRBV6-1; CDR3aa: CASSDLQGGTQYF
abundance: few; j_gene: TRBJ1-6; v_gene: TRBV11-2; CDR3aa: CASSLSGSIAVSPLHF
abundance: NA; j_gene: TRBJ2-1; v_gene: TRBV7-9; CDR3aa: CASSLNDGQFF
abundance: NA; j_gene: TRBJ2-7; v_gene: TRBV11-3; CDR3aa: CASGDGYEQYF